The clone carrying this T cell receptor (beta chain) was picked up a small number of times. Its antigen is not identified. This sample is part of a study of blood T cells in healthy people across ages. Study context: Template switching retrieved approximately one barcoded beta molecule for each two T cells.

A second roughly 6 to 11 cycle PCR used barcoded and J-beta primers. TCRdb itself ran the 5' RACE reads through MiXCR, one entry per CDR3 protein. The table includes fewer than 950,000 distinct CDR3 sequences, about 53% detected once. Whole-study results and caveats: PBMCs that were unsorted prevented a conclusive naive versus antigen-experienced comparison.

The junction had 3 bases not matched to a gene; V was cut back by 3 bases and J by 4 bases. CDR3 length: 15 amino acids. Germline CDR1 MGHRA, CDR2 YSYEKL. This sequence joins TRBV4-1 and TRBJ2-7; 13 positions agree with TRBD2. Sequences were obtained from blood. This TCR was sampled from a man at least 80 years old in good health. The CDR3 sequence is CASSQMTSGRYEQYF. In DNA form, the CDR3 reads TGCGCCAGCAGCCAGATGACTAGCGGGAGGTACGAGCAGTACTTC.